Presented here are 25 T cell receptor beta chains from one specimen sequenced in a study of early T cells in non-severe SARS-CoV-2 infection. MiXCR, applied by TCRdb to the 5' RACE reads, yields one record per CDR3 protein. This sample has roughly 90,000 distinct CDR3 sequences, with roughly 13% found just once. Specimen: whole blood. The receptor source for this set is an adult who was a healthcare worker with PCR-confirmed SARS-CoV-2 infection or an uninfected control (not recorded which).

There are many counts of this clonotype. The chain recombines TRBV30 with TRBJ2-5; 7 bases are shared with TRBD1. The CDR3 spans 19 residues. The trim removed 1 base at V and 1 base at J, leaving 18 bases unmatched. The V gene's germline CDR1 is GTSNPN and CDR2 SVGIG (reference sequence). This CDR3 reads CAWSGPLSTGDGFQETQYF. In DNA form, the CDR3 reads TGTGCCTGGAGTGGCCCGTTAAGCACAGGGGATGGGTTCCAAGAGACCCAGTACTTC.

The rearrangement joins TRBV28 to TRBJ2-5; D is possibly TRBD2 (6 bases). The germline V gene encodes CDR1 MDHEN and CDR2 SYDVKM. The CDR3 has 13 residues. V dropped 6 bases and J dropped 4 bases, with 12 bases sitting between them. CDR3 sequence reads: CASRGGIPETQYF. The CDR3 DNA reads as TGTGCCAGCAGGGGGGGAATTCCAGAGACCCAGTACTTC. The variable domain in full, completed from reference TRBV28 and TRBJ2-5, reads DVKVTQSSRYLVKRTGEKVFLECVQDMDHENMFWYRQDPGLGLRLIYFSYDVKMKEKGDIPEGYSVSREKKERFSLILESASTNQTSMYLCASRGGIPETQYFGPGTRLLVL.

This clonotype was seen at least ten times. The chain carries TRBV12-3 or TRBV12-4 and TRBJ2-3; 13 positions agree with TRBD2. The CDR3 totals 16 residues. The V and J ends lost 1 base and 4 bases, in that order; junction bases with no gene match: 2. The CDR3 loop is CASSLGTSGSADTQYF. CDR3 bases: TGTGCCAGCAGTTTAGGGACTAGCGGGAGTGCAGATACGCAGTATTTT.

This clonotype was detected ten times or more. The chain employs TRBV18 and TRBJ2-2; no definite D call. V was shortened by 3 bases and J by 0 bases, with 11 bases between the two germline ends. From germline, CDR1 is KGHSH and CDR2 LQKENI. The CDR3 is 16 residues long. The CDR3 DNA follows: TGTGCCAGCTCACCCTTACCACAGACGAACACCGGGGAGCTGTTTTTT. This encodes CASSPLPQTNTGELFF.

In its sample, this clonotype was seen many times. This chain joins TRBV6-1 and TRBJ2-5; D remains ambiguous. Trimming pared 3 bases from V and 6 bases from J, leaving 8 bases between. Germline V gene sequence: CDR1 MNHNS, CDR2 SASEGT. The CDR3 consists of 12 residues. Here the CDR3 reads CASSEGWQTQYF. In nucleotides, the CDR3 is TGTGCCAGCAGTGAGGGGTGGCAGACCCAGTACTTC.

This chain uses TRBV2 with TRBJ1-1; D gene unclear. V was pared by 8 bases and J by 1 base, with 14 bases between. CDR1 is SNHLY, CDR2 FYNNEI, per germline. This CDR3 region has 14 residues. The CDR3 bases are TGTGCCAGCCAAAGGGAAGGGTCGAACACTGAAGCTTTCTTT. Translating gives CASQREGSNTEAFF.

The chain employs TRBV12-3 or TRBV12-4 and TRBJ1-1; TRBD1 is a possible D gene (5 bases). With 6 bases removed from V and 6 bases from J, the gap between germline ends came to 20 bases. This CDR3 region has 15 residues. The DNA of the CDR3 is TGTGCCAGCAGCCCACACTTCGGGAGGGGCGCTGAAGCTTTCTTT. Its protein is CASSPHFGRGAEAFF.

This clonotype was observed a few times. DNA of the CDR3: TGTGCCAGCAGTTACCGTCCTGCGGGGGGGAGAAATACGCAGTATTTT. The encoded protein is CASSYRPAGGRNTQYF. This chain links TRBV6-5 with TRBJ2-3; TRBD2 aligns across 9 bases. The junction had 10 bases not matched to a gene; V was cut back by 2 bases and J by 7 bases. Germline V lookup: CDR1 MNHEY, CDR2 SVGAGI. The CDR3 length is 16 residues.

This clonotype turned up a few times. The V gene is TRBV4-2, the J gene TRBJ1-2; 7 bases are shared with TRBD1. This CDR3 region has 15 residues. After removal of 0 bases from V and 4 bases from J, the junction contained 5 bases not matched to a gene. Germline V gene lookup returns CDR1 LGHNA and CDR2 YNFKEQ. CDR3 DNA: TGTGCCAGCAGCCAAGATCGGGACAGTCCCTATGGCTACACCTTC. Protein product: CASSQDRDSPYGYTF.

This clonotype was detected ten times or more. The chain combines TRBV18 with TRBJ2-7; D ambiguous. V was clipped by 5 bases and J by 5 bases, with 16 bases between them. CDR3 size: 14 residues. Per germline, CDR1 KGHSH and CDR2 LQKENI. The CDR3 DNA reads as TGTGCCAGCTCATTGGACCCCAACCCCAACGAGCAGTACTTC. This gives the protein CASSLDPNPNEQYF. The whole variable domain, remainder taken from reference TRBV18 and TRBJ2-7, is NAGVMQNPRHLVRRRGQEARLRCSPMKGHSHVYWYRQLPEEGLKFMVYLQKENIIDESGMPKERFSAEFPKEGPSILRIQQVVRGDSAAYFCASSLDPNPNEQYFGPGTRLTVT.

In this sample, this clonotype turned up a few times. Here the CDR3 DNA reads TGTGCCAGCAGCTGGGACAGCTCTGGAAACACCATATATTTT. As protein: CASSWDSSGNTIYF. V is TRBV7-6 and J is TRBJ1-3, with TRBD1 matching over 7 bases. Germline V gene data show CDR1 as SGHVS and CDR2 as FNYEAQ. The CDR3 contains 14 residues. With 4 bases clipped from V and 0 bases from J, the junction kept 0 bases outside the gene matches.

In this sample, this clonotype turned up a few times. The rearrangement joins TRBV2 to TRBJ1-1; 7 positions agree with TRBD1. This CDR3 is 15 amino acids long. CDR1 is SNHLY and CDR2 is FYNNEI in the germline V gene. V lost 2 bases and J lost 3; bases outside the gene matches: 6. The CDR3 loop reads CASSEFPRGDTEAFF. As DNA, the CDR3 is TGTGCCAGCAGTGAATTTCCCAGGGGGGACACTGAAGCTTTCTTT. Full variable domain (remainder filled in from reference TRBV2 and TRBJ1-1): EPEVTQTPSHQVTQMGQEVILRCVPISNHLYFYWYRQILGQKVEFLVSFYNNEISEKSEIFDDQFSVERPDGSNFTLKIRSTKLEDSAMYFCASSEFPRGDTEAFFGQGTRLTVV.

The chain uses TRBV7-3 and TRBJ2-1, with TRBD1 as a possible D gene (5 bases). Germline V gene lookup returns CDR1 SGHTA and CDR2 FQGTGA. The CDR3 loop spans 15 amino acids. Trimming removed 5 bases at V and 0 bases at J, with 11 bases between. The chain's CDR3 is CASSPQQGSYNEQFF. The CDR3 region has the DNA TGTGCCAGCAGCCCCCAGCAGGGCTCCTACAATGAGCAGTTCTTC.

The chain is built from TRBV18 and TRBJ2-6; TRBD1 agrees at 7 bases. The CDR3 contains 17 residues. Germline CDR1 KGHSH, CDR2 LQKENI. V gave up 3 bases and J gave up 0 bases; unmatched junction bases: 5. The CDR3: CASSPTGQLSGANVLTF. CDR3 coding DNA: TGTGCCAGCTCACCGACAGGGCAGCTCTCTGGGGCCAACGTCCTGACTTTC.

This clonotype was recorded at least ten times. J is TRBJ2-7 and V is TRBV12-3 or TRBV12-4, with D tentatively TRBD1 (5 bases). Trimming shortened V by 5 bases and J by 3 bases, and 14 bases separated the two germline ends. The CDR3 runs to 14 residues. The CDR3 sequence: CASSPPPGNYEQYF. Written as DNA, the CDR3 is TGTGCCAGCAGTCCCCCGCCAGGGAACTACGAGCAGTACTTC.

The chain couples TRBV11-2 to TRBJ2-1; TRBD1 matches at 7 bases. The CDR3 consists of 16 residues. The junction had 9 bases not matched to a gene; V was cut back by 3 bases and J by 4 bases. CDR1 and CDR2 from the germline V gene are SGHAT and FQNNGV. The CDR3 loop reads CASSFRLGQIYNEQFF. Written as DNA, the CDR3 is TGTGCCAGCAGCTTTCGGCTGGGACAGATTTACAATGAGCAGTTCTTC. Using reference TRBV11-2 and TRBJ2-1 for the parts outside the CDR3, the full variable domain is EAGVAQSPRYKIIEKRQSVAFWCNPISGHATLYWYQQILGQGPKLLIQFQNNGVVDDSQLPKDRFSAERLKGVDSTLKIQPAKLEDSAVYLCASSFRLGQIYNEQFFGPGTRLTVL.

This clonotype was observed a few times. The chain combines TRBV27 with TRBJ1-1; no definite D call. Between the trimmed V and J ends, which lost 3 bases and 2 bases, there was a span of 13 bases. Looked up from germline, CDR1 is MNHEY and CDR2 is SMNVEV (reference sequence). The CDR3 totals 15 residues. CDR3 nucleotide sequence: TGTGCCAGCAGTTTCTCCTCTTGGGGAAACACTGAAGCTTTCTTT. Translated: CASSFSSWGNTEAFF.

This chain joins TRBV12-3 or TRBV12-4 and TRBJ1-2, with 8 bases identical to TRBD1. The V segment lost 6 bases and the J segment 7 bases; nucleotides outside the gene matches: 10. The CDR3 consists of 14 residues. CDR3 coding DNA: TGTGCCAGCAGCCGACAGGGGCGCCAGGCTGGCTACACCTTC. Its translation is CASSRQGRQAGYTF.

There are many counts of this clonotype. The V and J genes are TRBV7-9 and TRBJ1-1; D perhaps matches TRBD1 (5 bases). CDR1 is SEHNR, CDR2 FQNEAQ, per germline (reference sequence). CDR3 length: 12 amino acids. Trimming removed 10 bases at V and 12 bases at J, with 21 bases between. CDR3 in amino acids: CAIMGGAIGSFF. CDR3 coding DNA: TGTGCCATCATGGGAGGGGCAATCGGTTCTTTCTTT. The variable domain in full, with the rest retrieved from reference TRBV7-9 and TRBJ1-1, is DTGVSQNPRHKITKRGQNVTFRCDPISEHNRLYWYRQTLGQGPEFLTYFQNEAQLEKSRLLSDRFSAERPKGSFSTLEIQRTEQGDSAMYLCAIMGGAIGSFFGQGTRLTVV.

This clonotype was recorded at least ten times. The chain is built from TRBV7-9 and TRBJ2-7, with unresolved D. CDR1 is SEHNR, CDR2 FQNEAQ, per germline (reference sequence). V lost 0 bases, J lost 3 bases, and 9 bases lay in between. The CDR3 covers 14 residues. In DNA, the CDR3 is TGTGCCAGCAGCTTAGCTACGAGTAACTACGAGCAGTACTTC. This translates into CASSLATSNYEQYF.

The V call is TRBV5-8, the J call TRBJ2-1; D is undetermined. V was cut by 3 bases and J by 8 bases, with 12 bases left in between. Germline V lookup: CDR1 SGHTS, CDR2 YDEGEE. The CDR3 runs 13 residues. The CDR3: CASSSPPRHEQFF. The CDR3 DNA follows: TGTGCCAGCAGCTCCCCCCCAAGACATGAGCAGTTCTTC.

The chain employs TRBV4-1 and TRBJ2-3; possibly TRBD1 or TRBD2 for D (5 bases each). This CDR3 has 16 residues. Trimming removed 3 bases from V and 0 bases from J, with 13 bases in between. The V gene's germline CDR1 is MGHRA and CDR2 YSYEKL. CDR3: CASSQGVSSSTDTQYF. The CDR3 DNA reads as TGCGCCAGCAGCCAGGGGGTTTCTTCCAGCACAGATACGCAGTATTTT.

This clonotype was counted only a few times. This sequence joins TRBV5-1 and TRBJ2-1; 7 bases are a match to TRBD2. Germline V CDR1 and CDR2: SGHRS, YFSETQ. The CDR3 runs 13 residues. Unmatched junction bases numbered 12, after V lost 8 bases and J lost 10 bases. CDR3 nucleotide sequence: TGCGCCAGTACTGGAACCGGGAGGTGGGAGCAGTTCTTC. This encodes CASTGTGRWEQFF.

The gene calls are TRBV11-2 and TRBJ2-7; perhaps TRBD1 as D (7 bases). The CDR3 has 17 residues. Trimming removed 4 bases at V and 0 bases at J, with 19 bases between. The germline gives CDR1 SGHAT, CDR2 FQNNGV. CDR3 in DNA: TGTGCCAGCAGCTCGGCGTTGTTGCGGGACAGCTCCTACGAGCAGTACTTC. Its protein product is CASSSALLRDSSYEQYF.

This clonotype was seen only a few times. The rearrangement joins TRBV13 to TRBJ2-7; a weak D match, TRBD1 (6 bases). This CDR3 has 13 amino acids. V lost 4 bases and J 4 bases, leaving 11 bases between the germline ends. Per the germline V gene, CDR1 is PRHDT and CDR2 is FYEKMQ (reference sequence). CDR3 DNA sequence: TGTGCCAGCAGCTCCCCGACAGGTTACGAGCAGTACTTC. Its translation is CASSSPTGYEQYF.